This T cell receptor (beta chain) is drawn from a study of post-analysis software for immune sequencing data. Points from the study as a whole: A few TRBV segments occurring more often in patients than controls included TRBV5-6, TRBV5-1 and TRBV20-1.

This clonotype was found a few times. Its target is unknown. Trimming pared 4 bases from V and 2 bases from J, leaving 6 bases between. The V gene's germline CDR1 is SQVTM and CDR2 ANQGSEA. The CDR3 has 12 residues. Built from TCR beta cDNA, the libraries had unique molecular identifiers in them. A single record per CDR3 protein comes from TCRdb applying MiXCR to the PCR reads. The sample consists of 800,000 to 950,000 distinct CDR3 sequences, about 57% of them appearing once. This receptor was identified in a girl aged 10 to 17 with multiple sclerosis. Sequencing used blood. The chain uses TRBV29-1 and TRBJ2-1; perhaps D is TRBD1 or TRBD2 (5 bases each). In DNA form, the CDR3 reads TGCAGCGTTGGGGGGACCTACAATGAGCAGTTCTTC. Translation: CSVGGTYNEQFF.